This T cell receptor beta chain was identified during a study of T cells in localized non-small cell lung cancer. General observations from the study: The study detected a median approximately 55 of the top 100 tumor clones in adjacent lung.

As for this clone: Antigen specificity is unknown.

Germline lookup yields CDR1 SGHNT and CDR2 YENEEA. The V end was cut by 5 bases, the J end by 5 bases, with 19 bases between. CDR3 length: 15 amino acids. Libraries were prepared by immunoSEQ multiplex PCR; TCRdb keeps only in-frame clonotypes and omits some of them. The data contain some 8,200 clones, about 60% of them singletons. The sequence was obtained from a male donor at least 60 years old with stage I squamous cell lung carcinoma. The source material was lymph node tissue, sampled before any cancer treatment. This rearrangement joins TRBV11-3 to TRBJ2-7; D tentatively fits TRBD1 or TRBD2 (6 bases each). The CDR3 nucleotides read TGTGCCAGCAGCCCCACGTCGGGGGCAAGCCACGAGCAGTACTTC. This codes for CASSPTSGASHEQYF. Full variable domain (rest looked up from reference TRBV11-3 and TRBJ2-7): EAGVVQSPRYKIIEKKQPVAFWCNPISGHNTLYWYLQNLGQGPELLIRYENEEAVDDSQLPKDRFSAERLKGVDSTLKIQPAELGDSAVYLCASSPTSGASHEQYFGPGTRLTVT.